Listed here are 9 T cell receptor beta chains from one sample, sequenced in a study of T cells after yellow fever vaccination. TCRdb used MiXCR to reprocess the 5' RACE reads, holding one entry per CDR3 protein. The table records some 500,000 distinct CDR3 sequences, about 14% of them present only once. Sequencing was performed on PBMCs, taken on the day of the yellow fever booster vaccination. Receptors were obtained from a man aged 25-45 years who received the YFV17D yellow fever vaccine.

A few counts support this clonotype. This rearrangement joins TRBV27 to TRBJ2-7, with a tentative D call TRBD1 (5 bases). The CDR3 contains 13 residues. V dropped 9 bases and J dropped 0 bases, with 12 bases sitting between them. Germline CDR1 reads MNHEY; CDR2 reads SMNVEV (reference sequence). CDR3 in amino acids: CASRRGGSYEQYF. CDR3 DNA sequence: TGTGCCAGTCGTAGGGGCGGCTCCTACGAGCAGTACTTC.

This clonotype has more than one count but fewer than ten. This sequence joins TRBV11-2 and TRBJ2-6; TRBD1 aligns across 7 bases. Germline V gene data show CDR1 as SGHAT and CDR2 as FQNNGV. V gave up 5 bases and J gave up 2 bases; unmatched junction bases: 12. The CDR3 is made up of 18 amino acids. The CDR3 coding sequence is TGTGCCAGCAGCCTCGCAACTCCGGGGACAGCTGGGGCCAACGTCCTGACTTTC. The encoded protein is CASSLATPGTAGANVLTF.

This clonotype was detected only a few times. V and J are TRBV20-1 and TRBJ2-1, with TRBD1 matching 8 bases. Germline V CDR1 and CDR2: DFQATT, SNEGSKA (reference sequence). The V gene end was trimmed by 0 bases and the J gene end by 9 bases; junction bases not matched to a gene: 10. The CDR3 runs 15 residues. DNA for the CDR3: TGCAGTGCTAGAGATTTCAGGGGGCGCTTGAGTGAGCAGTTCTTC. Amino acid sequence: CSARDFRGRLSEQFF.

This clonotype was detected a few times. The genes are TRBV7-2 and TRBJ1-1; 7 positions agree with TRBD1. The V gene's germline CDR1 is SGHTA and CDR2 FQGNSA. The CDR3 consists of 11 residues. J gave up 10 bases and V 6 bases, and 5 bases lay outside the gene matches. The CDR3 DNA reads TGTGCCAGCAGGACTCAGGGGGGAGCTTTCTTT. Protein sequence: CASRTQGGAFF.

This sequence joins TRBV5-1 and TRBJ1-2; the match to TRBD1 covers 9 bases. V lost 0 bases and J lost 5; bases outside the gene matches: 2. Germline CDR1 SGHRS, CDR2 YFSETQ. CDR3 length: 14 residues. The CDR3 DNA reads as TGCGCCAGCAGCTTGGATGGGACAGGGTATGGCTACACCTTC. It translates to CASSLDGTGYGYTF.

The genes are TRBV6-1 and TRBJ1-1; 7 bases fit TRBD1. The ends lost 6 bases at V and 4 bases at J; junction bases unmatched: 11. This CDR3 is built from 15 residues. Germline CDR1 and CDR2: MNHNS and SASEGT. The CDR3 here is CASRSDRDSFTEAFF. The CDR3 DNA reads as TGTGCCAGCAGATCAGACCGGGACAGCTTCACTGAAGCTTTCTTT.

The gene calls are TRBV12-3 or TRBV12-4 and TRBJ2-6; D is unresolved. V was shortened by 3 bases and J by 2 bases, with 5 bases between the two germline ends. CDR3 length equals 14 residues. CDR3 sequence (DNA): TGTGCCAGCAGTTTTTCGACTGGGGCCAACGTCCTGACTTTC. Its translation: CASSFSTGANVLTF.

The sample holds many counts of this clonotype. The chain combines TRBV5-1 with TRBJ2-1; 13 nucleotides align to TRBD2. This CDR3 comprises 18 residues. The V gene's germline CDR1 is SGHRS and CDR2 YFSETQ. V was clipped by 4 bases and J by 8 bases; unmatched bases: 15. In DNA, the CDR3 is TGCGCCAGCAGCCCACAATCCACTAGCGGGAGGGCCGGTCATGAGCAGTTCTTC. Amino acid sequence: CASSPQSTSGRAGHEQFF.

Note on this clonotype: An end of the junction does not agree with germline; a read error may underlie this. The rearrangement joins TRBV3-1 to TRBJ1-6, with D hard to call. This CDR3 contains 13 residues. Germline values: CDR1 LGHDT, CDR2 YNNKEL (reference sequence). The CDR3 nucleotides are TGCGCCAGCAGCCCTGGGTCGAATTCACCCCTCCACTTT. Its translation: CASSPGSNSPLHF.